The next 2 T cell receptor beta chains were all read from a single sample in a study of T cells in women clearing cervical HPV infection. Assay used: immunoSEQ multiplex PCR; TCRdb lists only in-frame clones, some missing. The listing records under 45,000 clones. Sequences were obtained from blood buffy coat. The receptor source for this set is a woman aged 18 to 75 with a cervical HPV16 infection that either progressed to CIN3+ or cleared (not recorded which).

Worth noting for this clone: The read ends 3 residues before the CDR3 terminus; that terminus is restored from the germline J gene. V gene TRBV19 combines with J gene TRBJ1-1; D may be TRBD1 (5 bases). Looked up from germline, CDR1 is LNHDA and CDR2 is SQIVND (reference sequence). V lost 5 bases, J lost 3 bases, and 10 bases lay in between. This CDR3 contains 13 residues. CDR3 sequence: CASSLTAYTEAFF. The CDR3 DNA, read in part, is TGTGCCAGTAGTTTGACAGCCTACACTGAA.

On this clone: Its ends do not fully match the called genes, so a read error is possible. The read stops 3 residues short of the end of the CDR3; the missing end is completed from the germline J gene. This chain joins TRBV4-2 and TRBJ1-4; D is perhaps TRBD1 (5 bases). The CDR3 covers 13 residues. CDR1 and CDR2 from the germline V gene are LGHNA and YNFKEQ. Partial CDR3 DNA: TGCGCCAGCGGGTCAGGGCGGTTAGAAAAA. Translated: CASGSGRLEK. The whole CDR3 protein reads CASGSGRLEKLFF.